This T cell receptor beta chain was identified during a study of T cells expressing NK-cell markers (dated by TCRdb to about 2020). Context from the whole study: Three sorted T-cell subsets (CD3+CD56+NKG2C+, CD3+CD56+NKG2C- and CD3+CD56-NKG2C+) from fewer than 10 donors had their TCR beta-chain repertoires profiled. Randomly selected healthy volunteers, three men and five women, were used as the eight sequenced donors. Among the eight sequenced donors, only one was HCMV-seronegative, while the other seven were HCMV-seropositive. Illumina HiSeq 2000/2500, MiSeq or NextSeq was used to sequence libraries as 2 x 150 bp reads.

There are 15 amino acids in the CDR3, from cysteine to phenylalanine inclusive. A DNA sequence was not provided. Sequencing took place on an Illumina HiSeq 2000. The TCR beta cDNA libraries were made using 5'RACE template switching, a step that added both a universal primer site and unique molecular identifiers. cDNA synthesis was primed from the TCR beta constant segment and was followed by two successive PCR amplification steps. Per the source publication's procedure: MIGEC was used to demultiplex reads and group reads by UMI, and MiTCR was used to assemble and quantify clonotypes. Only TCR cDNA sequences supported by at least two reads were kept to exclude erroneous sequences. Downstream repertoire analysis used the tcR package, and clonotypes were matched across fractions by CDR3 nucleotide sequence plus V segment. VDJmatch was used to annotate antigen specificity against VDJdb, with one amino acid substitution in CDR3 permitted. The reads underwent TCRdb reprocessing, giving one record for each CDR3 protein sequence and no DNA. The V and J calls follow TCRdb's processing rather than the paper's. The data table for this sample lists about 110,000 distinct CDR3 sequences. Clones ranked in the top ten supply less than 20% of the sample.

To determine HCMV serostatus, a commercial ELISA kit was used to detect HCMV-specific IgG in serum. Peripheral blood mononuclear cells were isolated from blood by Ficoll density gradient centrifugation. Here is what the overall study found, with its caveats: Those dominant clonotypes were again the most abundant among CD3+CD56-NKG2C+ cells in a few donors, at about 28.3-65%. Whether the expanded NKG2C-expressing T cell clones were specific for HCMV antigens was left unclear. In six or seven donors, the dominant CD3+CD56+NKG2C+ clonotypes ranked among the top 10 CD8+ clonotypes, making up roughly 1.0-7.0% of CD8+ T cells.

A note on this clonotype: Its target antigen remains unknown.

The sequenced sample was blood T cells: a sorted CD56 or NKG2C T cell subset, CD4+ or CD8+ T cells, or bulk PBMC T cells (not recorded which). The rearranged chain carries TRBV12-3 or TRBV12-4 and TRBJ2-1; lacking DNA, the TRBD1 call made by TCRdb goes unchecked. This sequence originates from a woman between 18 and 70 years old in good health. CDR3 reads: CASSLGQPSYNEQFF.